Listed below are T cell receptor beta chains from one sample, sequenced in a study of response to subunit inactivated influenza vaccine. Each CDR3 protein gets one entry after TCRdb re-called the RT-PCR reads with MiXCR. The sample includes 710,000 or so distinct CDR3 sequences, about 15% of them seen just once. Sequenced here: PBMCs from blood, sampled less than 13 days after vaccination. The receptors were gathered from a man aged 45-60 years who received an inactivated influenza vaccine. Both conserved end residues are part of each CDR3. Fields, in order: J gene, V gene, clone size, D gene, CDR3 protein, CDR3 DNA. A D gene is named only where the DNA matches it firmly. The listing skips clone size in some rows; elsewhere it reads once, few, many or a size class.

TRBJ2-3	TRBV5-1	few	NA	CASSLAVVNGADTQYF	TGCGCCAGCAGCTTGGCCGTTGTCAACGGGGCAGATACGCAGTATTTT
TRBJ2-3	TRBV12-3/TRBV12-4	NA	TRBD2	CASSFSSGRANTQYF	TGTGCCAGCAGTTTCTCTAGCGGGAGGGCGAATACGCAGTATTTT
TRBJ2-5	TRBV6-1	NA	TRBD2	CASSESLAGGGETQYF	TGTGCCAGCAGTGAATCCCTAGCGGGAGGCGGAGAGACCCAGTACTTC
TRBJ1-6	TRBV12-3/TRBV12-4	NA	TRBD1	CASSRMLTGYNSPLHF	TGTGCCAGCAGTAGGATGCTGACAGGGTATAATTCACCCCTCCACTTT
TRBJ2-3	TRBV5-1	NA	NA	CASSLARLDGTDTQYF	TGCGCCAGCAGCTTGGCACGCCTAGATGGCACAGATACGCAGTATTTT
TRBJ2-7	TRBV11-2	NA	NA	CASSSLSLPGGKFF	TGTGCCAGCAGCTCACTTTCACTCCCGGGCGGAAAGTTCTTC
TRBJ2-7	TRBV7-8	NA	TRBD1	CASSSQGTGGYEQYF	TGTGCCAGCAGCTCTCAAGGGACAGGGGGTTACGAGCAGTACTTC
TRBJ1-6	TRBV10-3	few	NA	CAISSQGSSYNSPLHF	TGTGCCATCAGTTCTCAGGGGAGCTCCTATAATTCACCCCTCCACTTT
TRBJ2-4	TRBV6-2/TRBV6-3	once	TRBD2	CASSYRRERFGKNIQYF	TGTGCCAGCAGTTACCGGCGGGAGAGGTTCGGCAAAAACATTCAGTACTTC
TRBJ1-1	TRBV6-5	NA	TRBD1	CASSYLGRGETEAFF	TGTGCCAGCAGTTACCTGGGCAGGGGGGAGACTGAAGCTTTCTTT
TRBJ1-2	TRBV6-5	NA	NA	CASSYGDPGGYTF	TGTGCCAGCAGTTACGGAGATCCGGGAGGCTACACCTTC
TRBJ2-3	TRBV24-1	NA	TRBD2	CATSDLASGRSDTQYF	TGTGCCACCAGTGATTTGGCTAGCGGGAGGTCGGATACGCAGTATTTT